The rows below give T cell receptor beta chains drawn from one sample of a study of CD8 T cell repertoires and HIV-1 epitope variants. This table comes from immunoSEQ multiplex PCR, and its TCRdb copy is limited to in-frame clones, with some not included. The repertoire has 5,000 to 6,500 clones, about 72% of them found once; the top ten carry around two fifths. What these receptors recognize is not known. Specimen: cultured CD8+ T cells derived from PBMCs. The source is a male donor with HIV. Each CDR3 is given with its conserved first and last residue.

v_gene	j_gene	CDR3aa
TRBV4-1	TRBJ1-4	CASSQPRLGTNEKLFF
TRBV7-9	TRBJ1-5	CASSSTQGNSNQPQHF
TRBV7-8	TRBJ1-5	CASSLTQVGAGQPQHF
TRBV11-2	TRBJ2-1	CASSLVDRLAGGPREQFF
TRBV28	TRBJ2-1	CASSWGSVEQFF
TRBV5-6	TRBJ2-7	CASSSGTGSSYEQYF
TRBV19	TRBJ1-1	CASSMRGELTEAFF
TRBV28	TRBJ2-1	CASSQGFEDKRDEQFF
TRBV5-5	TRBJ1-1	CASSPTGMNTEAFF
TRBV28	TRBJ1-5	CASRTGANQPQHF
TRBV19	TRBJ1-2	CASSIDHRAGYTF
TRBV7-6	TRBJ2-5	CASSQGLAETQYF
TRBV5-1	TRBJ2-2	CASSHDGGNTGELFF
TRBV2	TRBJ2-7	CASSEDNYEQYF